Presented here are 7 T cell receptor beta chains from one specimen sequenced in a study of T cell responses to AZD1222 COVID-19 vaccine. Produced via immunoSEQ multiplex PCR; TCRdb's table is partial and in-frame only. The sample carries 95,000 to 150,000 clones, about 87% recorded once. The source material was peripheral blood, sampled on day 0 of AZD1222 vaccination. These receptors all stem from an adult in good health.

The chain couples TRBV7-8 to TRBJ1-2; D gene unclear. CDR1 SGHVS and CDR2 FQNEAQ come from the germline V gene. V lost 1 base and J 4 bases, leaving 10 bases between the germline ends. This CDR3 spans 14 amino acids. Here the CDR3 DNA reads TGTGCCAGCAGCTTAGGGGGTGGAGTCTATGGCTACACCTTC. Translation gives CASSLGGGVYGYTF.

J is TRBJ1-6 and V is TRBV28; D possibly corresponds to TRBD1 (6 bases). The V and J ends lost 7 bases and 2 bases respectively, with 15 bases between them. The CDR3 consists of 16 residues. Germline CDR1 reads MDHEN; CDR2 reads SYDVKM. Here the CDR3 reads CASTRDTFPYNSPLHF. CDR3 nucleotides: TGTGCCAGCACTAGGGACACCTTCCCCTATAATTCACCCCTCCACTTT.

This chain links TRBV5-4 with TRBJ2-1; 7 bases map to TRBD2. The trim removed 10 bases at V and 3 bases at J, leaving 4 bases unmatched. Germline V gene sequence: CDR1 SGHNT, CDR2 YYREEE (reference sequence). The CDR3 length is 12 residues. The CDR3 region is CAYGGGYNEQFF. The CDR3 DNA is TGTGCCTACGGCGGGGGCTACAATGAGCAGTTCTTC.

The chain links TRBV19 to TRBJ1-2, with a weak D call TRBD1 (6 bases). The CDR3 spans 13 residues. Germline values: CDR1 LNHDA, CDR2 SQIVND (reference sequence). Trimming pared 6 bases from V and 0 bases from J, leaving 8 bases between. The CDR3 spells CASRRGANYGYTF. The CDR3 nucleotides are TGTGCCAGTAGAAGGGGGGCTAACTATGGCTACACCTTC.

V usage is TRBV4-2 and J usage is TRBJ2-7, with no clear D. The CDR3 extends over 16 amino acids. CDR1 is LGHNA, CDR2 YNFKEQ, per germline. The V end was cut by 1 base, the J end by 0 bases, with 13 bases between. This chain's CDR3 is CASSQVGPASSYEQYF. The CDR3 DNA is TGTGCCAGCAGCCAAGTAGGCCCAGCGAGCTCCTACGAGCAGTACTTC.

This chain joins TRBV10-3 and TRBJ1-1; 7 nucleotides line up with TRBD1. The germline CDR1 and CDR2 sequences are ENHRY and SYGVKD. V gave up 4 bases and J gave up 0 bases; unmatched junction bases: 11. The CDR3 sequence is 17 residues long. CDR3 sequence reads: CAISGDSTGSMNTEAFF. For the CDR3, the DNA is TGTGCCATCAGTGGGGACAGTACGGGATCGATGAACACTGAAGCTTTCTTT.

This sequence joins TRBV7-9 and TRBJ1-1; D ambiguous. Germline lookup yields CDR1 SEHNR and CDR2 FQNEAQ (reference sequence). The CDR3 is 13 amino acids. Trimming left V 4 bases short and J 1 base short, with 7 bases between. CDR3 nucleotides: TGTGCCAGCAGCTGGGAGCGGAACACTGAAGCTTTCTTT. Protein product: CASSWERNTEAFF.